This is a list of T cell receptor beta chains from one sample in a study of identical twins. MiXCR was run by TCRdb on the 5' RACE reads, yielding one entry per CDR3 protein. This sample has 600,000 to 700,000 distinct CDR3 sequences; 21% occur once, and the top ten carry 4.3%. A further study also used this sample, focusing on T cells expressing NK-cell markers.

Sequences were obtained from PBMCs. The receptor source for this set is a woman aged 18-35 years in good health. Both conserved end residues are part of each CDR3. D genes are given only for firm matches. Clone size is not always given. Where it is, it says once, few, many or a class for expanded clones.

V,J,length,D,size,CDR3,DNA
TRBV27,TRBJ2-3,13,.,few,CASAHRERESQYF,TGTGCCAGCGCACACAGGGAACGGGAATCGCAGTATTTT
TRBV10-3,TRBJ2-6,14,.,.,CASEGSPGANVLTF,TGTGCCTCCGAGGGATCCCCTGGGGCCAACGTCCTGACTTTC
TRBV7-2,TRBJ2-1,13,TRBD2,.,CASSQGLMGEQFF,TGTGCCAGCAGCCAGGGACTAATGGGTGAGCAGTTCTTC
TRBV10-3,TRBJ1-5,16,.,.,CAISESTGLDNQPQHF,TGTGCCATCAGTGAGTCGACAGGTCTCGACAATCAGCCCCAGCATTTT
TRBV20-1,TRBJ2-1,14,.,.,CSARGRALYNEQFF,TGCAGTGCTAGGGGGCGGGCCCTCTACAATGAGCAGTTCTTC
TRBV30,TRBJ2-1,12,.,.,CAWSLPRVEQFF,TGTGCCTGGAGCCTCCCAAGGGTTGAGCAGTTCTTC
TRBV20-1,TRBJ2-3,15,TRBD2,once,CSARTWSSGGDTQYF,TGCAGTGCTAGAACTTGGAGTAGCGGGGGAGATACGCAGTATTTT
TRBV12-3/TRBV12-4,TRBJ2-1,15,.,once,CASSLDGGAGFDEFF,TGTGCCAGCAGTTTAGACGGGGGAGCAGGATTCGACGAGTTCTTC
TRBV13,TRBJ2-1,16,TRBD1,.,CASSFVTGTEWNEQFF,TGTGCCAGCAGCTTCGTTACCGGGACAGAATGGAATGAGCAGTTCTTC
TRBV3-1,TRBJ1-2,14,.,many,CASSQDQGIYGYTF,TGTGCCAGCAGCCAAGATCAGGGGATCTATGGCTACACCTTC
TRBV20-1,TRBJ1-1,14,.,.,CSARDSRERTEAFF,TGCAGTGCTAGAGATAGCAGGGAGAGAACTGAAGCTTTCTTT
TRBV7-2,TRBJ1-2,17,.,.,CASSTFTSRSANYGYTF,TGTGCCAGCAGCACATTTACGTCGAGGTCAGCTAACTATGGCTACACCTTC
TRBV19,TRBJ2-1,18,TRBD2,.,CATQPGLAGAYTYNEQFF,TGTGCCACACAACCGGGACTAGCGGGAGCGTACACATACAATGAGCAGTTCTTC
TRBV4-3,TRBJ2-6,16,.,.,CASSQGLTSGANVLTF,TGCGCCAGCAGCCAAGGACTGACCTCTGGGGCCAACGTCCTGACTTTC
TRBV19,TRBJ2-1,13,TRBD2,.,CASSMRAGNEQFF,TGTGCCAGTAGTATGCGAGCGGGAAATGAGCAGTTCTTC
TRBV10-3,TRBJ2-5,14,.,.,CAISNEGYQETQYF,TGTGCCATCAGCAACGAGGGGTACCAAGAGACCCAGTACTTC
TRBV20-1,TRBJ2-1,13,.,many,CSARQGFYNEQFF,TGCAGTGCTAGACAGGGGTTCTACAATGAGCAGTTCTTC
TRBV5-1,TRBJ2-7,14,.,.,CASSTRDRPYEQYF,TGCGCCAGTTCTACCCGGGACCGTCCCTACGAGCAGTACTTC
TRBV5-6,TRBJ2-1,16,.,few,CASSLALITSYNEQFF,TGTGCCAGCAGCTTGGCCCTTATAACCTCCTACAATGAGCAGTTCTTC
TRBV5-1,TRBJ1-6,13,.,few,CASKRDLDSPLHF,TGCGCCAGCAAGAGGGACTTGGATTCACCCCTCCACTTT
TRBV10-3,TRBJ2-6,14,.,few,CATLGGPGANVLTF,TGTGCCACCCTAGGGGGGCCTGGGGCCAACGTCCTGACTTTC
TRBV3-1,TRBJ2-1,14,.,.,CASSHWRDLNEQFF,TGTGCCAGCAGCCATTGGCGGGACCTCAATGAGCAGTTCTTC
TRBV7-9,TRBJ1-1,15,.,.,CASISRGGWNTEAFF,TGTGCCAGCATCTCGCGCGGGGGTTGGAACACTGAAGCTTTCTTT
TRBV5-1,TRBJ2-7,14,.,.,CASSFWYSSYEQYF,TGCGCCAGCAGCTTTTGGTACAGTTCCTACGAGCAGTACTTC
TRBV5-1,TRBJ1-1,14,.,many,CASSPTGTNTEAFF,TGCGCCAGCAGCCCCACAGGGACGAACACTGAAGCTTTCTTT
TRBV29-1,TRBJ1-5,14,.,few,CSVRFRDPGQPQHF,TGCAGCGTTCGGTTCAGGGATCCGGGTCAGCCCCAGCATTTT
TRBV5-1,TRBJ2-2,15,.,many,CASSFWQGTTGELFF,TGCGCCAGCAGCTTTTGGCAGGGGACCACCGGGGAGCTGTTTTTT
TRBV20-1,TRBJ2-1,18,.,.,CSARVPGFDGGHYNEQFF,TGCAGTGCTAGAGTCCCGGGATTTGATGGGGGGCACTACAATGAGCAGTTCTTC
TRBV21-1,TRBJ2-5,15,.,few,CASSGGHPVQETQYF,TGTGCCAGCAGCGGAGGGCACCCCGTCCAAGAGACCCAGTACTTC
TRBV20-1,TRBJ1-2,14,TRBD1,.,CSARAGGENYGYTF,TGCAGTGCGCGAGCAGGGGGCGAAAACTATGGCTACACCTTC
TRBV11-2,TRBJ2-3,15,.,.,CASSRGAWGTDTQYF,TGTGCCAGCAGCCGCGGGGCCTGGGGGACAGATACGCAGTATTTT
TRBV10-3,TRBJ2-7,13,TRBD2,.,CAISGGGSYEQYF,TGTGCCATCAGTGGCGGGGGGTCCTACGAGCAGTACTTC
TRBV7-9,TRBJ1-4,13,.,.,CASSLMEGGKLFF,TGTGCCAGCAGCTTAATGGAGGGGGGAAAACTGTTTTTT
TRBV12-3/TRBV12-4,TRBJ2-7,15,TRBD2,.,CASSPSGGASNEQYF,TGTGCCAGCAGCCCCAGCGGGGGGGCTTCCAACGAGCAGTACTTC
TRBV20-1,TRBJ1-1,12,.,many,CSARTRDTEAFF,TGCAGTGCTAGAACCAGGGACACTGAAGCTTTCTTT
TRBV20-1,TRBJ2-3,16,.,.,CSAATPGRSSTDTQYF,TGCAGTGCCGCTACACCTGGGAGGTCGAGCACAGATACGCAGTATTTT
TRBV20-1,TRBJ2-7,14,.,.,CSARDPRSSYEQYF,TGCAGTGCTAGAGATCCCCGTAGCTCCTACGAGCAGTACTTC
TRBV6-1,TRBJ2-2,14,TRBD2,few,CASLTSAGTGELFF,TGTGCCAGCCTCACTAGCGCGGGGACCGGGGAGCTGTTTTTT
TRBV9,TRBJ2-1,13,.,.,CASSARLVSVQFF,TGTGCCAGCAGCGCTAGACTAGTCTCTGTTCAGTTCTTC
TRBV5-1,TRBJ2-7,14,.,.,CASSLTEGPYEQYF,TGCGCCAGCAGCTTAACGGAGGGCCCCTACGAGCAGTACTTC
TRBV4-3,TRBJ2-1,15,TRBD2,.,CASSPPGGRLDEQFF,TGCGCCAGCAGCCCCCCGGGCGGGAGGCTCGATGAGCAGTTCTTC
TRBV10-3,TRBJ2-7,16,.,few,CAISEPHRAPGSEQYF,TGTGCCATCAGTGAGCCTCACAGGGCCCCCGGGAGCGAGCAGTACTTC
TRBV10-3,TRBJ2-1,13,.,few,CAISEIEGNEQFF,TGTGCCATCAGTGAGATTGAGGGGAATGAGCAGTTCTTC
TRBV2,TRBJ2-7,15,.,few,CASSEGQGNLYEQYF,TGTGCCAGCAGTGAAGGGCAGGGGAATTTGTACGAGCAGTACTTC
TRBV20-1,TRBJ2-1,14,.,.,CSASAWRTYNEQFF,TGCAGTGCAAGCGCTTGGCGGACCTACAATGAGCAGTTCTTC